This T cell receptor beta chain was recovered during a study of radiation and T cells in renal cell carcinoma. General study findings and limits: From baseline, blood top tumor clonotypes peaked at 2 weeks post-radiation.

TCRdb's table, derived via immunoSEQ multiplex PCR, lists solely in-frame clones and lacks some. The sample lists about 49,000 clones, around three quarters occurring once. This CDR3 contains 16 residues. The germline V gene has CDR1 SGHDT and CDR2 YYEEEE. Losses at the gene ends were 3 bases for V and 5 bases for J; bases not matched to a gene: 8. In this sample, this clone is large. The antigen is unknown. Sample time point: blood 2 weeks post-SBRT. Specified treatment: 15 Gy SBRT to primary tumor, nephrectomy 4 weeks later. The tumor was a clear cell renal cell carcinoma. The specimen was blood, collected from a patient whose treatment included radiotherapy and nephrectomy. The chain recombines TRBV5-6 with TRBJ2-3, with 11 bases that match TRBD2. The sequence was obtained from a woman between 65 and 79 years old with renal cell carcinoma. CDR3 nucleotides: TGTGCCAGCAGCTATGGACTAGCGGGTGTTGTAGATACGCAGTATTTT. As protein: CASSYGLAGVVDTQYF.